The entry that follows covers one T cell receptor (beta chain) sequence. The sample is drawn from a study of regulatory dendritic cells for organ transplantation. The assay was immunoSEQ multiplex PCR, and TCRdb's table has in-frame clones only and misses some. The table includes about 30,000 clones, 85% to 90% detected once. The CDR3 is 16 amino acids. Germline V gene sequence: CDR1 SQVTM, CDR2 ANQGSEA. V dropped 2 bases and J dropped 0 bases, with 14 bases sitting between them. The clonotype was recovered from a human donor in good health. Sequenced: naive CD4+ T cells from blood. Subset specified: CD45RA+ naive T cells. The chain employs TRBV29-1 and TRBJ2-1, with D hard to call. For the CDR3, the DNA is TGCAGCGTTGAATCGGAGAGAAGAAGCTCCTACAATGAGCAGTTCTTC. Residues: CSVESERRSSYNEQFF.